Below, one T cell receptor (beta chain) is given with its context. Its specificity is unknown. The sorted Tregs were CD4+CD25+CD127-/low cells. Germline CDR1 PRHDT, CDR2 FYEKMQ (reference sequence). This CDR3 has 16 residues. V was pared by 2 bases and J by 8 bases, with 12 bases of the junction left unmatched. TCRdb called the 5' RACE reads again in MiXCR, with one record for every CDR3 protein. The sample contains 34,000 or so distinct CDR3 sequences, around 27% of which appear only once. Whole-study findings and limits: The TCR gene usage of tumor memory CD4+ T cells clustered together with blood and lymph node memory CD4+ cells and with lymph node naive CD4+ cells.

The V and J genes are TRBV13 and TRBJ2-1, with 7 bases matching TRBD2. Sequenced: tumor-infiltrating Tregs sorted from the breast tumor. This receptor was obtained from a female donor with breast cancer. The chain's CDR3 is CASSLRVGGLLDEQFF. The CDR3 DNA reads TGTGCCAGCAGCTTACGGGTGGGAGGGCTTCTAGATGAGCAGTTCTTC.